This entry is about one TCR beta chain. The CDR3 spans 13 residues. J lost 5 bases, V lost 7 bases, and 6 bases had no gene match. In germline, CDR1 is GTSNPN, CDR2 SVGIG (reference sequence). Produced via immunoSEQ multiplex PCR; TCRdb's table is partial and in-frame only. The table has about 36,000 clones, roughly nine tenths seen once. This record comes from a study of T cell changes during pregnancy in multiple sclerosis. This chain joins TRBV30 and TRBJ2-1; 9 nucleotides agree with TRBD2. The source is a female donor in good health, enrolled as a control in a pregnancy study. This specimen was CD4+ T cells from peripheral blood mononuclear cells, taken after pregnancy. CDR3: CASLAGGDNEQFF. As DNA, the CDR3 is TGTGCCTCCCTGGCGGGGGGGGACAATGAGCAGTTCTTC.